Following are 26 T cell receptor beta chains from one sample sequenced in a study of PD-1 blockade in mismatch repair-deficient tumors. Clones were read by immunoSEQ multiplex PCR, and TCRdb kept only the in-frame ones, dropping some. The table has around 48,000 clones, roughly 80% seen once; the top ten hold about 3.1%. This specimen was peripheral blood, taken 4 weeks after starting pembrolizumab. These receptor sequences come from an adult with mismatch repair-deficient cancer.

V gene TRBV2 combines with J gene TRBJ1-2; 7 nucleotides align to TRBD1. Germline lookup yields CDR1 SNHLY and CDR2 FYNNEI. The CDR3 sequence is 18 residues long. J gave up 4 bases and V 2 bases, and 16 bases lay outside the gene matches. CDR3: CASSEPTGKDLIFYGYTF. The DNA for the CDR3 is TGTGCCAGCAGTGAACCGACAGGGAAAGATCTCATCTTCTATGGCTACACCTTC.

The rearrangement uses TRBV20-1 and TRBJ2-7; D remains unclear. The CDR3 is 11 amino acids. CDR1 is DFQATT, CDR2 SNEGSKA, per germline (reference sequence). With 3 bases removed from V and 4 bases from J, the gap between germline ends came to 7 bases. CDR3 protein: CSASKGYEQYF. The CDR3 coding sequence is TGCAGTGCTAGTAAGGGATACGAGCAGTACTTC.

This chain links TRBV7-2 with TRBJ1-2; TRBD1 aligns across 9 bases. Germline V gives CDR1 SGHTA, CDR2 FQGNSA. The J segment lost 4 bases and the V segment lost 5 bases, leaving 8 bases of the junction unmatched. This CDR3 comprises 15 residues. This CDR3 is CASSQYRDRAYGYTF. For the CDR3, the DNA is TGTGCCAGCAGCCAATACCGGGACAGGGCCTATGGCTACACCTTC.

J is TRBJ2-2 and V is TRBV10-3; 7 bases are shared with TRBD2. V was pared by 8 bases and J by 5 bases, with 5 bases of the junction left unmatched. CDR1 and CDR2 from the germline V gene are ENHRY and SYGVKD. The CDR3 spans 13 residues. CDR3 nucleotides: TGTGCCATCCGGCTAGCGGAGACCGGGGAGCTGTTTTTT. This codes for CAIRLAETGELFF.

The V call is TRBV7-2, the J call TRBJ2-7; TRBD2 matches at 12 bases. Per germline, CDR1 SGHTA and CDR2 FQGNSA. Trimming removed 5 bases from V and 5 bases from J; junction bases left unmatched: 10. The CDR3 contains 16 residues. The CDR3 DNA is TGTGCCAGCAGCGCCTTAACTAGCGGGAGGATCCACGAGCAGTACTTC. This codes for CASSALTSGRIHEQYF.

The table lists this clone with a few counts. The CDR3 DNA follows: TGTGCCAGCAGCTTGTCCGGGACTAGCGGGAGTGGCTCCAAAAACATTCAGTACTTC. Residues: CASSLSGTSGSGSKNIQYF. The chain uses TRBV7-2 and TRBJ2-4; 14 bases are a match to TRBD2. V lost 3 bases to trimming and J lost 2 bases; unmatched junction nucleotides: 9. This CDR3 region has 19 residues. Germline V CDR1 and CDR2: SGHTA, FQGNSA.

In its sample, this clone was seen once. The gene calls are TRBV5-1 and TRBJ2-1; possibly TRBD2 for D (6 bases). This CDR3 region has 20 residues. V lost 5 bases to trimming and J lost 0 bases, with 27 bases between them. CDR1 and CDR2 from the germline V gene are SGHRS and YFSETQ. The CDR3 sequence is CASRNPPGDSGGLSYNEQFF. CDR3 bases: TGCGCCAGCAGAAATCCCCCTGGCGATAGCGGAGGACTCTCCTACAATGAGCAGTTCTTC.

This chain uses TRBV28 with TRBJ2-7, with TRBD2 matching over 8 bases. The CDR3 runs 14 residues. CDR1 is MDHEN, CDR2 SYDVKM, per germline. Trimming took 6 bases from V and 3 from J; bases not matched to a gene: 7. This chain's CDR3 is CASRNSGTIYEQYF. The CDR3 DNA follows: TGTGCCAGCAGGAATAGCGGGACAATCTACGAGCAGTACTTC.

DNA of the CDR3: TGTGCCAGTTTGGGACAGGGAGGCTACGAGCAGTACTTC. As protein: CASLGQGGYEQYF. The genes are TRBV28 and TRBJ2-7; 9 nucleotides match TRBD1. The ends lost 9 bases at V and 3 bases at J; junction bases unmatched: 6. The CDR3 loop spans 13 amino acids. Germline V gives CDR1 MDHEN, CDR2 SYDVKM. Looking up the rest from reference TRBV28 and TRBJ2-7 gives the full variable domain: DVKVTQSSRYLVKRTGEKVFLECVQDMDHENMFWYRQDPGLGLRLIYFSYDVKMKEKGDIPEGYSVSREKKERFSLILESASTNQTSMYLCASLGQGGYEQYFGPGTRLTVT.

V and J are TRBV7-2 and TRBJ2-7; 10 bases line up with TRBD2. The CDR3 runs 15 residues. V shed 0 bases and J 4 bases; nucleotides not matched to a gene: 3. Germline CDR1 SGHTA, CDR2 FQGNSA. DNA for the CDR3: TGTGCCAGCAGCTTAGCGGGACTAGCGTCTTACGAGCAGTACTTC. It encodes CASSLAGLASYEQYF. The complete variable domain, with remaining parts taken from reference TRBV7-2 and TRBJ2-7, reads GAGVSQSPSNKVTEKGKDVELRCDPISGHTALYWYRQSLGQGLEFLIYFQGNSAPDKSGLPSDRFSAERTGGSVSTLTIQRTQQEDSAVYLCASSLAGLASYEQYFGPGTRLTVT.

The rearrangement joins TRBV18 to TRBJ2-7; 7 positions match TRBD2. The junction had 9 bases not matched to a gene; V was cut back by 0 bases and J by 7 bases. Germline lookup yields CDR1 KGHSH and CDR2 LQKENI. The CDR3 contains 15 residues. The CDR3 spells CASSPPSGVGGEQYF. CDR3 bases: TGTGCCAGCTCACCACCCTCGGGGGTGGGAGGGGAGCAGTACTTC.

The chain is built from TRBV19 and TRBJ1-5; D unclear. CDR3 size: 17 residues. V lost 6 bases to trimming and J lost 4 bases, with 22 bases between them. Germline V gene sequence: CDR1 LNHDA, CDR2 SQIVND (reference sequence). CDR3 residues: CASSLRYSSFRNQPQHF. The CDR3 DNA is TGTGCCAGTAGCCTACGGTATTCGAGTTTTCGGAATCAGCCCCAGCATTTT.

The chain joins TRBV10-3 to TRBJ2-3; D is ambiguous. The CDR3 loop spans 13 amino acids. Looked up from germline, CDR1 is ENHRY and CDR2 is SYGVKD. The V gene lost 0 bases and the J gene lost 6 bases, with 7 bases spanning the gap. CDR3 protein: CAISESFSDTQYF. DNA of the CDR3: TGTGCCATCAGTGAGTCCTTTTCCGATACGCAGTATTTT.

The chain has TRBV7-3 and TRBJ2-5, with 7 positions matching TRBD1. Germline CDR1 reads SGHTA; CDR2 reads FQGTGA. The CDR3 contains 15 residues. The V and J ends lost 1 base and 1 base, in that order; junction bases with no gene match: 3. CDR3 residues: CASSLRAGGQETQYF. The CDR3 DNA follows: TGTGCCAGCAGCTTAAGGGCAGGGGGCCAAGAGACCCAGTACTTC.

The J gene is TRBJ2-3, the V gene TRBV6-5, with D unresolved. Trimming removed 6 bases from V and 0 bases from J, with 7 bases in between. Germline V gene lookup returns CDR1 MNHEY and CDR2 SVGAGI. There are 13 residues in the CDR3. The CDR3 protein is CASSDGSTDTQYF. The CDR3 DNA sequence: TGTGCCAGCAGCGACGGGAGCACAGATACGCAGTATTTT.

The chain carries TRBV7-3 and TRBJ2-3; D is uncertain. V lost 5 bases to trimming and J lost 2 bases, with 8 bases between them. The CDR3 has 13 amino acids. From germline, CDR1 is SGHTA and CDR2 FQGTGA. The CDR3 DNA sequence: TGTGCCAGCAGCCCAAGGCCCACAGATACGCAGTATTTT. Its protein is CASSPRPTDTQYF.

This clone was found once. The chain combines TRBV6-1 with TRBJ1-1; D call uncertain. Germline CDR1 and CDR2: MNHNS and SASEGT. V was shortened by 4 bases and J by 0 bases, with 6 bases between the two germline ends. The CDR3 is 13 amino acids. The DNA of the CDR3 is TGTGCCAGCAGTGTCGGACTGAACACTGAAGCTTTCTTT. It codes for CASSVGLNTEAFF.

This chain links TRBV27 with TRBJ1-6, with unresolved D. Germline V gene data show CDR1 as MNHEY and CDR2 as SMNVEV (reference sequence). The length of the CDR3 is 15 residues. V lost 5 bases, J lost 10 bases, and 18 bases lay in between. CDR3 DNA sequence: TGTGCCAGCAGTCTCCAGGACCCTGTAAACTCACCCCTCCACTTT. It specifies CASSLQDPVNSPLHF.

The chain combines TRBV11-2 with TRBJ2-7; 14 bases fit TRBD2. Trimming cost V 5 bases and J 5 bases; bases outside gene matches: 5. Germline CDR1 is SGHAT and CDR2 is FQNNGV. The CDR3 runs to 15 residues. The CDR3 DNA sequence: TGTGCCAGCAGCCTCGGGACTAGCGGGAGAAACGAGCAGTACTTC. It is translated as CASSLGTSGRNEQYF.

The CDR3 here is CASSQELGTYEQYF. CDR3 DNA sequence: TGTGCCAGCAGCCAAGAGCTCGGCACCTACGAGCAGTACTTC. The V call is TRBV14, the J call TRBJ2-7; no definite D call. In germline, CDR1 is SGHDN, CDR2 FVKESK. This CDR3 contains 14 residues. Trimming left V 0 bases short and J 2 bases short, with 8 bases between.

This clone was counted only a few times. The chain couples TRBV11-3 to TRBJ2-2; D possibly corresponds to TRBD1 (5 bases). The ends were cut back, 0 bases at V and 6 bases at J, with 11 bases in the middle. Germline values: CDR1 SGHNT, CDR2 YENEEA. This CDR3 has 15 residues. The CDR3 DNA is TGTGCCAGCAGCTTAGATCAAGGGGTTGCCGGGGAGCTGTTTTTT. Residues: CASSLDQGVAGELFF.

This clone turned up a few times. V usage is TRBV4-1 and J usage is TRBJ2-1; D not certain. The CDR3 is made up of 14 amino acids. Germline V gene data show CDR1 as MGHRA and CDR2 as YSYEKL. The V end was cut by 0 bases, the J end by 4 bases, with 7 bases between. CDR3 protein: CASSQDTGYNEQFF. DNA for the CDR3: TGCGCCAGCAGCCAAGATACTGGATACAATGAGCAGTTCTTC.

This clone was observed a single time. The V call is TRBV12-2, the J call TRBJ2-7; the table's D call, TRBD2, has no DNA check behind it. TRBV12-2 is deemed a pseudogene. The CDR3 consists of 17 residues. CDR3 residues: CASRLDFGVRSSYEQYF. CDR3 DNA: TGTGCAAGTCGCTTAGATTTCGGGGTGAGGAGCTCCTACGAGCAGTACTTC.

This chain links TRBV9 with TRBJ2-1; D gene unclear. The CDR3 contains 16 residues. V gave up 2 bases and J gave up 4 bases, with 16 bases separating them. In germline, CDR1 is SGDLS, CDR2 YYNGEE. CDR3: CASSVGLRLGYNEQFF. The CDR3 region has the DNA TGTGCCAGCAGCGTGGGTTTGAGACTGGGATACAATGAGCAGTTCTTC.

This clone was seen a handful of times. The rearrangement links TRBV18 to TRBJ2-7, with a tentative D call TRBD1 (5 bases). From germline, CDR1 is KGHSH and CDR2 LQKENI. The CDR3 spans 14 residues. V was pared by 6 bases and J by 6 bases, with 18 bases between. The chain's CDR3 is CASSPDTLRGEQYF. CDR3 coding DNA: TGTGCCAGCTCGCCGGACACTTTGCGAGGCGAGCAGTACTTC.

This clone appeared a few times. The chain's CDR3 is CASSDSGEQYF. CDR3 nucleotide sequence: TGTGCCAGCAGTGACTCCGGCGAGCAGTACTTC. The J gene is TRBJ2-7, the V gene TRBV6-4, with D uncertain. V was cut by 0 bases and J by 6 bases, with 3 bases left in between. From germline, CDR1 is MRHNA and CDR2 SNTAGT. CDR3 size: 11 residues.